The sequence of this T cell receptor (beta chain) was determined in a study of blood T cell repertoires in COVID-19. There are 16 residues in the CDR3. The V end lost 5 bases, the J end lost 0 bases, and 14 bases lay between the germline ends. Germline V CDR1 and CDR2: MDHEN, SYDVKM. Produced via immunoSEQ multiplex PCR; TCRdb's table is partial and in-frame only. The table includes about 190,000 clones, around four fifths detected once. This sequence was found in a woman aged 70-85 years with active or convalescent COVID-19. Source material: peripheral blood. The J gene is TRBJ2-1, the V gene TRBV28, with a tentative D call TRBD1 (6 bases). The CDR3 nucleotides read TGTGCCAGCAGTGTACAGGGCCAGAGCTCCTACAATGAGCAGTTCTTC. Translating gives CASSVQGQSSYNEQFF. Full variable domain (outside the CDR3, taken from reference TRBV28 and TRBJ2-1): DVKVTQSSRYLVKRTGEKVFLECVQDMDHENMFWYRQDPGLGLRLIYFSYDVKMKEKGDIPEGYSVSREKKERFSLILESASTNQTSMYLCASSVQGQSSYNEQFFGPGTRLTVL.